This TCR beta chain was profiled in a study of shared clonotypes between healthy human individuals. Study conclusions and caveats: Rarefaction showed that sequencing of sorted subsets was incomplete (despite large depth).

Adult Caucasians living in Nashville, Tennessee made up all of the donors. Germline V gives CDR1 MNHNS, CDR2 SASEGT. The germline V and J ends were trimmed by 2 bases and 0 bases, with 14 bases remaining between them. CDR3 length: 16 residues. Using 200 ng DNA, around 30,000 T cell genomes, the sorted-subset replicate PCRs were run. Sequenced by immunoSEQ multiplex PCR; TCRdb stores in-frame clones only, minus some. The sample consists of roughly 2.5 million clones, roughly 92% of them appearing once. Regarding this clone: Its target is unknown.

The sequencing input was naive CD4+ T cells sorted from blood. Subset reported: CD45RA+ positively selected. The TCR comes from a man younger than 35 in good health. The chain recombines TRBV6-1 with TRBJ2-7, with a tentative D call TRBD1 (6 bases). The CDR3 nucleotides read TGTGCCAGCAGTGAACTAGGGGGAGTACGCTCCTACGAGCAGTACTTC. This sequence encodes CASSELGGVRSYEQYF.